This TCR beta chain was sequenced during a study of post-analysis software for immune sequencing data (dated by TCRdb to 2014 to 2015). For the study in its entirety: Disease courses on record covered relapsing-remitting, secondary progressive and progressive-relapsing multiple sclerosis, though some patients had no subtype annotation. Patient repertoires were compared against 10 to 12 previously published healthy control repertoires from donors aged about 6 to 26 years. A subset of samples was prepared in parallel using single-end sample barcoding, then pooled and co-amplified after Illumina adapter ligation.

This clonotype was seen a handful of times. Its target antigen remains unknown. Base qualities are not provided; no much larger clone lies one nucleotide away. Here is what the overall study found, with its caveats: Four or five TRBV segments, including TRBV5-6, TRBV5-1 and TRBV20-1, were significantly more frequent in patients than controls. The control group was slightly older than the multiple sclerosis patient group. Strong co-clustering of samples prepared in the same batch was shown by direct clustering with F measure, prompting a batch-effect correction. Significantly lower normalized Chao1 diversity was found in multiple sclerosis patients than in controls, suggesting substantial peripheral T-cell clonal expansion.

Library method: PCR. These reads were obtained on an Illumina HiSeq 2500. To reduce PCR and sequencing biases, unique molecular identifiers were incorporated into the TCR beta cDNA libraries. Around 500,000 cDNA molecules were obtained for every 1 to 10 million input T cells, so each molecule roughly corresponded to one T cell. The patient libraries were prepared and sequenced with the same protocol used for the earlier healthy control dataset. Samples belonging to the same batch were prepared together, multiplexed and sequenced on a shared HiSeq lane. The authors' analysis ran thus. Raw barcoded reads were processed with MIGEC, discarding single-read molecular identifier groups before consensus assembly and CDR3 extraction. Clonotype tables were post-analysed with VDJtools, and diversity was normalized by down-sampling all datasets to the smallest sample size. In repertoire overlap clustering, CDR3 amino acid sequences, but not nucleotide sequences, were matched to correct batch-related cross-sample contamination. TCRdb handled the public reads itself, with Q25 trimming in fastp and clone calling in MiXCR, and kept productive beta chains. Under each unique CDR3 protein, matching rows form one entry showing the most common genes and DNA. Here the V and J calls rest on TCRdb's processing, not on the authors' analysis. In this sample the table shows roughly 570,000 distinct CDR3 sequences, roughly 34% of which occur a single time. The top ten clones comprise about 5.6% of the sample.

The CDR3 sequence holds 14 residues, the cysteine and phenylalanine included. CDR3 DNA only is kept here, 42 bases in frame from base 1. V and J are trimmed by 2 bases and 5 bases, and the gene matches miss 4 bases of the junction. Sequences MNHEY (CDR1) and SVGAGI (CDR2) are obtained from the germline V gene. TCR beta repertoires were profiled from peripheral blood of some 13 young patients with multiple sclerosis to demonstrate the VDJtools post-analysis software. The multiple sclerosis patients were children and adolescents between 6 and 15 years of age. The V gene is TRBV6-5 and the J gene is TRBJ1-1; 8 bases in the junction line up with TRBD1. This receptor was taken from a girl aged 2-17 years with multiple sclerosis. The sequenced sample was blood. The bases are TGTGCCAGCAGTTACAAGGACAGGGTTACTGAAGCTTTCTTT. This yields the protein CASSYKDRVTEAFF.